Presented here are 25 T cell receptor beta chains from one specimen sequenced in a study of graft-versus-host responses after intestinal transplantation. These receptors lack a known antigen. Produced via immunoSEQ multiplex PCR; TCRdb's table is partial and in-frame only. The sample lists 40,000 to 55,000 clones; about 90% were seen once. The specimen was unstimulated CD4+ T cells sorted from spleen or lymph node cells, collected before transplant. The source is a human donor who was the organ donor for an intestinal transplant.

This clone was seen once. This sequence joins TRBV7-3 and TRBJ2-2; the match to TRBD2 covers 13 bases. The CDR3 runs 18 residues. Trimming at V came to 5 bases and at J to 0 bases, leaving 6 bases not matched to a gene. Germline V gives CDR1 SGHTA, CDR2 FQGTGA. The CDR3 is CASSRGLAGVANTGELFF. CDR3 nucleotide sequence: TGTGCCAGCAGCAGAGGACTAGCGGGAGTCGCGAACACCGGGGAGCTGTTTTTT. The full variable domain, its missing parts supplied by reference TRBV7-3 and TRBJ2-2, is GAGVSQTPSNKVTEKGKYVELRCDPISGHTALYWYRQSLGQGPEFLIYFQGTGAADDSGLPNDRFFAVRPEGSVSTLKIQRTERGDSAVYLCASSRGLAGVANTGELFFGEGSRLTVL.

This rearrangement joins TRBV7-9 to TRBJ2-5, with a tentative D call TRBD2 (5 bases). Germline CDR1 SEHNR, CDR2 FQNEAQ (reference sequence). This CDR3 comprises 13 residues. V dropped 1 base and J dropped 5 bases, with 8 bases sitting between them. The CDR3 region is CASSLGWRETQYF. The CDR3 DNA reads TGTGCCAGCAGCTTAGGGTGGAGGGAGACCCAGTACTTC.

The chain uses TRBV29-1 and TRBJ1-5; 9 bases fit TRBD1. Looked up from germline, CDR1 is SQVTM and CDR2 is ANQGSEA. The CDR3 consists of 14 residues. V shed 4 bases, J shed 5 bases, and the junction held 6 bases outside the gene matches. In nucleotides, the CDR3 is TGCAGCGTTGGCCGGGACAGGGATGATCAGCCCCAGCATTTT. Residues: CSVGRDRDDQPQHF.

The V call is TRBV28, the J call TRBJ1-5; 7 bases are a match to TRBD1. Germline trimming cut 7 bases from V and 0 bases from J; bases unmatched to any gene: 3. Germline CDR1 is MDHEN and CDR2 is SYDVKM. This CDR3 is built from 14 residues. The CDR3 region has the DNA TGTGCCAGCATAGGGGGCAATAGCAATCAGCCCCAGCATTTT. Translated, it gives CASIGGNSNQPQHF.

This CDR3 reads CASSPPGTSNNEQFF. CDR3 in DNA: TGTGCCAGCAGTCCACCCGGGACTAGTAACAATGAGCAGTTCTTC. The V call is TRBV27, the J call TRBJ2-1; 8 nucleotides line up with TRBD2. V dropped 5 bases and J dropped 5; count of bases not matched to a gene: 8. CDR3 length equals 15 residues. Germline V gene lookup returns CDR1 MNHEY and CDR2 SMNVEV (reference sequence).

This clone was counted once. The chain links TRBV7-9 to TRBJ1-2; D call uncertain. V dropped 1 base and J dropped 4 bases, with 13 bases sitting between them. Looked up from germline, CDR1 is SEHNR and CDR2 is FQNEAQ (reference sequence). CDR3 length: 15 amino acids. The CDR3 reads CASSLGQSHLYGYTF. The CDR3 DNA sequence: TGTGCCAGCAGCTTAGGGCAGTCCCACCTCTATGGCTACACCTTC.

V usage is TRBV9 and J usage is TRBJ2-1; TRBD2 agrees at 13 bases. V dropped 6 bases and J dropped 10; count of bases not matched to a gene: 4. In germline, CDR1 is SGDLS, CDR2 YYNGEE. There are 13 residues in the CDR3. CDR3 nucleotide sequence: TGTGCCAGCACCTTGGGACTAGCGGGAGAGCAGTTCTTC. It codes for CASTLGLAGEQFF. The complete variable domain, with remaining parts taken from reference TRBV9 and TRBJ2-1, reads DSGVTQTPKHLITATGQRVTLRCSPRSGDLSVYWYQQSLDQGLQFLIQYYNGEERAKGNILERFSAQQFPDLHSELNLSSLELGDSALYFCASTLGLAGEQFFGPGTRLTVL.

This rearrangement joins TRBV28 to TRBJ1-4, with TRBD1 identical over 7 bases. V gave up 3 bases and J gave up 4 bases; unmatched junction bases: 5. The CDR3 has 15 residues. Germline V lookup: CDR1 MDHEN, CDR2 SYDVKM. CDR3 coding DNA: TGTGCCAGCAGTTTCTTGGGACAGCTTAATGAAAAACTGTTTTTT. It yields the protein CASSFLGQLNEKLFF.

This sequence joins TRBV2 and TRBJ2-5, with D possibly being TRBD2 (5 bases). Germline assignment: CDR1 SNHLY and CDR2 FYNNEI. Trimming removed 5 bases from V and 2 bases from J, with 18 bases in between. The CDR3 sequence is 16 residues long. The CDR3 here is CASSREGGSGQETQYF. The CDR3 region has the DNA TGTGCCAGCAGTCGTGAAGGCGGGTCGGGGCAAGAGACCCAGTACTTC.

The chain links TRBV4-3 to TRBJ2-7, with D possibly matching TRBD1 (6 bases). Trimming removed 0 bases from V and 2 bases from J, with 14 bases in between. This CDR3 comprises 16 residues. Germline-derived CDR1 and CDR2 are LGHNA and YSLEER. DNA for the CDR3: TGCGCCAGCAGCCAAGATTGGGGGACACTTACCTACGAGCAGTACTTC. It specifies CASSQDWGTLTYEQYF.

The chain links TRBV15 to TRBJ2-3, with TRBD2 as a possible D gene (5 bases). The germline CDR1 and CDR2 sequences are LNHNV and YYDKDF (reference sequence). The CDR3 runs to 16 residues. Trimming left V 0 bases short and J 6 bases short, with 16 bases between. DNA for the CDR3: TGTGCCACCAGCAGAGACTTGGGGTTGAGAGGGGATACGCAGTATTTT. This sequence encodes CATSRDLGLRGDTQYF.

The rearrangement joins TRBV9 to TRBJ1-1; the D gene is possibly TRBD1 (6 bases). Germline loops: CDR1 SGDLS, CDR2 YYNGEE. Trimming stripped 4 bases from V and 4 bases from J, with 17 bases between. The CDR3 spans 15 residues. The CDR3 DNA sequence: TGTGCCAGCAGCCCTACACAGGGTCGAGGCACTGAAGCTTTCTTT. The encoded protein is CASSPTQGRGTEAFF.

The rearrangement joins TRBV27 to TRBJ2-7, with TRBD1 matching over 7 bases. The CDR3 totals 15 residues. Germline V gene sequence: CDR1 MNHEY, CDR2 SMNVEV (reference sequence). The V segment lost 2 bases and the J segment 4 bases; nucleotides outside the gene matches: 8. The CDR3 nucleotides read TGTGCCAGCAGTTTACGCTATGGGACAGTATACGAGCAGTACTTC. Translated: CASSLRYGTVYEQYF.

This sequence joins TRBV4-2 and TRBJ2-1; possibly TRBD2 for D (5 bases). V lost 2 bases, J lost 6 bases, and 14 bases lay in between. This CDR3 is built from 15 residues. The V gene's germline CDR1 is LGHNA and CDR2 YNFKEQ. The CDR3 is CASSQPGLGANEQFF. In DNA form, the CDR3 reads TGTGCCAGCAGCCAACCCGGACTCGGCGCCAATGAGCAGTTCTTC.

The chain couples TRBV28 to TRBJ1-4, with 8 nucleotides matching TRBD1. This CDR3 has 17 residues. In germline, CDR1 is MDHEN, CDR2 SYDVKM. With V trimmed by 6 bases and J by 8 bases, 17 bases remained unmatched. The CDR3 region has the DNA TGTGCCAGCAGACTCTCTGGGACAGGTCTCCGGGGCGAAAAACTGTTTTTT. Encoded protein: CASRLSGTGLRGEKLFF.

This sequence joins TRBV30 and TRBJ2-5; 8 bases align to TRBD2. Per germline, CDR1 GTSNPN and CDR2 SVGIG (reference sequence). The CDR3 length is 12 residues. Trimming cost V 4 bases and J 5 bases; bases outside gene matches: 3. The CDR3 sequence: CAWMSGGETQYF. CDR3 sequence (DNA): TGTGCCTGGATGAGCGGGGGCGAGACCCAGTACTTC.

This sequence joins TRBV4-1 and TRBJ2-2; TRBD2 matches at 7 bases. The CDR3 sequence is 13 residues long. The ends lost 3 bases at V and 6 bases at J; junction bases unmatched: 1. Germline lookup yields CDR1 MGHRA and CDR2 YSYEKL. The CDR3 region has the DNA TGCGCCAGCAGCCAGGGAGGGCCCGGGGAGCTGTTTTTT. Amino acids: CASSQGGPGELFF.

The chain employs TRBV7-9 and TRBJ2-3, with 9 bases identical to TRBD2. Germline loops: CDR1 SEHNR, CDR2 FQNEAQ (reference sequence). V shed 5 bases, J shed 4 bases, and the junction held 13 bases outside the gene matches. The length of the CDR3 is 17 residues. The CDR3, as DNA: TGTGCCAGCAGCCCCGCCACAACTAGCGGGTTCTCAGATACGCAGTATTTT. This encodes CASSPATTSGFSDTQYF. Full variable domain (rest looked up from reference TRBV7-9 and TRBJ2-3): DTGVSQNPRHKITKRGQNVTFRCDPISEHNRLYWYRQTLGQGPEFLTYFQNEAQLEKSRLLSDRFSAERPKGSFSTLEIQRTEQGDSAMYLCASSPATTSGFSDTQYFGPGTRLTVL.

This clone was found a few times. The CDR3 protein is CAWSFGRTGTEAFF. The DNA of the CDR3 is TGTGCCTGGAGTTTCGGCCGGACAGGGACTGAAGCTTTCTTT. The chain couples TRBV30 to TRBJ1-1; TRBD1 matches 8 bases. J was trimmed by 5 bases and V by 2 bases; bases with no gene match: 7. The CDR3 length is 14 residues. Per germline, CDR1 GTSNPN and CDR2 SVGIG (reference sequence).

The chain carries TRBV2 and TRBJ2-1; 7 positions agree with TRBD2. The CDR3 loop spans 17 amino acids. Trimming took 2 bases from V and 3 from J; bases not matched to a gene: 10. Germline CDR1 and CDR2: SNHLY and FYNNEI. CDR3 nucleotide sequence: TGTGCCAGCAGTGAATGGGCGGGAGTTACTGACTACAATGAGCAGTTCTTC. This gives the protein CASSEWAGVTDYNEQFF.

The J gene is TRBJ2-3, the V gene TRBV28; no reliable D call. The CDR3 spans 14 residues. With 0 bases removed from V and 3 bases from J, the gap between germline ends came to 7 bases. Germline CDR1 reads MDHEN; CDR2 reads SYDVKM. The CDR3 coding sequence is TGTGCCAGCAGTTTATGGGGCGCGACAGATACGCAGTATTTT. This translates into CASSLWGATDTQYF.

In this sample, this clone turned up once. The V and J genes are TRBV7-9 and TRBJ1-4; tentatively, D is TRBD1 (5 bases). This CDR3 has 13 residues. Germline-derived CDR1 and CDR2 are SEHNR and FQNEAQ (reference sequence). Trimming shortened V by 8 bases and J by 4 bases, and 11 bases separated the two germline ends. In DNA, the CDR3 is TGTGCCAGCCGCGGGACTCTTAATGAAAAACTGTTTTTT. Protein sequence: CASRGTLNEKLFF.

The gene calls are TRBV6-5 and TRBJ2-3, with unresolved D. This CDR3 spans 14 amino acids. The germline V gene encodes CDR1 MNHEY and CDR2 SVGAGI. With 7 bases removed from V and 6 bases from J, the gap between germline ends came to 17 bases. The CDR3 spells CASTNRPGPDTQYF. The CDR3 DNA follows: TGTGCCAGCACCAACCGTCCAGGCCCCGATACGCAGTATTTT.

This rearrangement joins TRBV6-5 to TRBJ2-2; D unclear. The germline CDR1 and CDR2 sequences are MNHEY and SVGAGI. This CDR3 region has 13 residues. Trimming removed 6 bases from V and 0 bases from J, with 5 bases in between. CDR3 residues: CASRASNTGELFF. The DNA of the CDR3 is TGTGCCAGCAGAGCTTCGAACACCGGGGAGCTGTTTTTT.

This chain joins TRBV28 and TRBJ2-2, with D maybe TRBD1 (6 bases). V lost 6 bases and J lost 2, with 16 bases in between. The CDR3 has 16 residues. CDR1 is MDHEN, CDR2 SYDVKM, per germline. The CDR3 nucleotides read TGTGCCAGCAGGCGTGGGACACCTCTCAACACCGGGGAGCTGTTTTTT. Translated: CASRRGTPLNTGELFF.